Only a few counts were recorded for the clone carrying this T cell receptor (beta chain). The CDR3 runs to 13 residues. Trimming removed 3 bases from V and 1 base from J, with 9 bases in between. Germline loops: CDR1 SQVTM, CDR2 ANQGSEA. These data are taken from a study of patients and donors after allogeneic stem cell transplantation. TCRdb processed the RT-PCR reads anew with MiXCR; each CDR3 protein has one entry. The data contain more than 150,000 distinct CDR3 sequences, more than 35% of them singletons. This clonotype originated in a human donor who was either an allogeneic HSCT recipient or a stem cell or donor lymphocyte infusion donor (not recorded which). It is not recorded whose cells these are; they may come from a transplant donor. The chain couples TRBV29-1 to TRBJ1-1; perhaps TRBD1 as D (5 bases). Sequenced sample: blood, either unsorted or a sorted T cell fraction (not recorded which). CDR3 protein: CSVDGDGNTEAFF. In DNA, the CDR3 is TGCAGCGTTGATGGGGACGGGAACACTGAAGCTTTCTTT.